What follows are 30 T cell receptor beta chains derived from one specimen sequenced in a study of early T cells in non-severe SARS-CoV-2 infection. TCRdb reanalysed the 5' RACE reads using MiXCR and keeps one entry per CDR3 protein. The table lists fewer than 100,000 distinct CDR3 sequences, around 8.7% of them singletons, with nearly 5% in the top ten. The specimen was whole blood. The receptors shown here come from an adult who was a healthcare worker with PCR-confirmed SARS-CoV-2 infection or an uninfected control (not recorded which).

The genes are TRBV10-2 and TRBJ1-2; D perhaps matches TRBD1 (6 bases). Per the germline V gene, CDR1 is WSHSY and CDR2 is SAAADI. The V and J ends lost 7 bases and 0 bases respectively, with 12 bases between them. CDR3 length: 14 residues. CDR3 nucleotide sequence: TGCGCCAGCAACCCAGACAGGACTAACTATGGCTACACCTTC. It yields the protein CASNPDRTNYGYTF.

The table lists this clonotype with a few counts. This rearrangement joins TRBV2 to TRBJ2-7, with no clear D. The CDR3 runs to 13 residues. The germline V gene encodes CDR1 SNHLY and CDR2 FYNNEI. V lost 3 bases to trimming and J lost 2 bases, with 8 bases between them. CDR3 sequence reads: CASSEVYPYEQYF. DNA of the CDR3: TGTGCCAGCAGTGAGGTCTACCCCTACGAGCAGTACTTC.

This clonotype was counted many times. The J gene is TRBJ2-7, the V gene TRBV6-1; D might be TRBD1 (6 bases). Trimming stripped 4 bases from V and 5 bases from J, with 18 bases between. The CDR3 runs 15 residues. The germline gives CDR1 MNHNS, CDR2 SASEGT. The DNA for the CDR3 is TGTGCCAGCAGTGGAGCCTCCACAGGGTCCGACGAGCAGTACTTC. As protein: CASSGASTGSDEQYF.

The genes are TRBV12-3 or TRBV12-4 and TRBJ2-2; 9 nucleotides align to TRBD1. This CDR3 has 14 residues. V shed 10 bases, J shed 6 bases, and the junction held 9 bases outside the gene matches. CDR3 protein: CATGGQGKAGELFF. For the CDR3, the DNA is TGTGCCACCGGAGGACAGGGGAAGGCCGGGGAGCTGTTTTTT.

This clonotype was detected ten times or more. The genes are TRBV2 and TRBJ1-4; no definite D call. The CDR3 is made up of 15 amino acids. The germline CDR1 and CDR2 sequences are SNHLY and FYNNEI. The germline V and J ends were trimmed by 6 bases and 7 bases, with 18 bases remaining between them. The CDR3 spells CASSAPRAGFEKLFF. The CDR3 DNA reads TGTGCCAGCAGCGCCCCCCGCGCTGGGTTTGAAAAACTGTTTTTT.

The CDR3 coding sequence is TGTGCCAGCAGCCAATTCTTAAGAGGGGCTGAAGCTTTCTTT. It translates to CASSQFLRGAEAFF. This chain links TRBV14 with TRBJ1-1; the D gene is possibly TRBD1 (5 bases). CDR1 is SGHDN, CDR2 FVKESK, per germline. CDR3 length: 14 residues. Trimming pared 2 bases from V and 6 bases from J, leaving 13 bases between.

The V call is TRBV27, the J call TRBJ1-1; D is perhaps TRBD1 (6 bases). V dropped 7 bases and J dropped 2 bases, with 14 bases sitting between them. Germline lookup yields CDR1 MNHEY and CDR2 SMNVEV (reference sequence). The length of the CDR3 is 14 residues. CDR3 sequence reads: CASTLRGLNTEAFF. DNA of the CDR3: TGTGCCAGCACCCTCAGGGGCCTAAACACTGAAGCTTTCTTT.

Regarding this clonotype: This may be a read error: a much more frequent sequence differs by one nucleotide. The CDR3 spells CASSYGHGDTGELFF. The DNA of the CDR3 is TGCGCCAGCAGCTACGGACACGGGGACACCGGGGAGCTGTTTTTT. The rearrangement links TRBV5-1 to TRBJ2-2; the D call may be TRBD1 or TRBD2 (5 bases each). The CDR3 covers 15 residues. Between the trimmed V and J ends, which lost 3 bases and 3 bases, there was a span of 12 bases. The germline V gene has CDR1 SGHRS and CDR2 YFSETQ.

This clonotype was found a few times. The junction departs from the called germline gene at one end, perhaps through a read error. The chain employs TRBV10-1 and TRBJ1-1; D gene unclear. The germline CDR1 and CDR2 sequences are WNHNN and SYGVQD (reference sequence). The length of the CDR3 is 13 residues. The DNA for the CDR3 is TGCGCCAGCAATGAGAGACTGGACACTGAAGCTTTCTTT. Its translation: CASNERLDTEAFF.

This clonotype has more than one count but fewer than ten. This chain uses TRBV6-6 with TRBJ1-1; D not resolved. V was shortened by 7 bases and J by 0 bases, with 9 bases between the two germline ends. Per germline, CDR1 MNHNY and CDR2 SVGAGI (reference sequence). The CDR3 consists of 13 residues. The CDR3 coding sequence is TGTGCCAGCATTAGACACGTGAACACTGAAGCTTTCTTT. Translating gives CASIRHVNTEAFF.

This clonotype was detected many times. This chain links TRBV20-1 with TRBJ2-1; TRBD2 matches at 7 bases. Germline V gene sequence: CDR1 DFQATT, CDR2 SNEGSKA (reference sequence). V was clipped by 7 bases and J by 6 bases; unmatched bases: 6. The CDR3 is 12 residues long. CDR3 residues: CSGEGQINEQFF. Here the CDR3 DNA reads TGCAGTGGGGAGGGCCAAATCAATGAGCAGTTCTTC.

V is TRBV7-3 and J is TRBJ1-1; D not resolved. Trimming removed 7 bases from V and 8 bases from J, with 8 bases in between. Germline V gene sequence: CDR1 SGHTA, CDR2 FQGTGA. The CDR3 has 10 amino acids. CDR3 in DNA: TGTGCCAGCAACCCCCCGGAAGCTTTCTTT. This gives the protein CASNPPEAFF. Variable domain in full (rest from reference TRBV7-3 and TRBJ1-1): GAGVSQTPSNKVTEKGKYVELRCDPISGHTALYWYRQSLGQGPEFLIYFQGTGAADDSGLPNDRFFAVRPEGSVSTLKIQRTERGDSAVYLCASNPPEAFFGQGTRLTVV.

This clonotype has a count of ten or more. J is TRBJ2-7 and V is TRBV12-3 or TRBV12-4; D ambiguous. The CDR3 is 11 amino acids. Trimming removed 6 bases at V and 4 bases at J, with 7 bases between. CDR3 sequence reads: CASSRIYEQYF. The CDR3 coding sequence is TGTGCCAGCAGCCGAATTTACGAGCAGTACTTC.

J is TRBJ2-5 and V is TRBV28, with no clear D. The V gene's germline CDR1 is MDHEN and CDR2 SYDVKM. The CDR3 contains 12 residues. V dropped 4 bases and J dropped 5 bases, with 8 bases sitting between them. CDR3 loop: CASSSVKETQYF. As DNA, the CDR3 is TGTGCCAGCAGTTCTGTAAAGGAGACCCAGTACTTC.

This clonotype has only a few counts. The chain couples TRBV6-6 to TRBJ2-2; D not certain. This CDR3 is 12 amino acids long. The germline CDR1 and CDR2 sequences are MNHNY and SVGAGI (reference sequence). Trimming shortened V by 5 bases and J by 5 bases, and 6 bases separated the two germline ends. The CDR3 DNA reads TGTGCCAGCAGTCCCGAAACCGGGGAGCTGTTTTTT. Protein sequence: CASSPETGELFF.

The chain carries TRBV4-1 and TRBJ2-1; possibly TRBD1 or TRBD2 for D (5 bases each). This CDR3 region has 15 residues. Trimming pared 4 bases from V and 8 bases from J, leaving 18 bases between. Germline assignment: CDR1 MGHRA and CDR2 YSYEKL. The CDR3 reads CASSPPPGTGDEQFF. As DNA, the CDR3 is TGCGCCAGCAGCCCCCCCCCGGGGACGGGTGATGAGCAGTTCTTC.

The chain combines TRBV20-1 with TRBJ2-3, with 9 bases matching TRBD2. Germline assignment: CDR1 DFQATT and CDR2 SNEGSKA (reference sequence). The CDR3 consists of 15 residues. After removal of 3 bases from V and 6 bases from J, the junction contained 10 bases not matched to a gene. CDR3: CSAREPGLASDTQYF. CDR3 nucleotides: TGCAGTGCTAGGGAACCGGGACTAGCATCGGATACGCAGTATTTT.

The sample holds a few counts of this clonotype. The V gene is TRBV19, the J gene TRBJ2-1, with TRBD1 matching over 7 bases. The CDR3 spans 16 residues. The V segment lost 3 bases and the J segment 4 bases; nucleotides outside the gene matches: 9. The germline gives CDR1 LNHDA, CDR2 SQIVND (reference sequence). Here the CDR3 DNA reads TGTGCCAGTAGTATGACCCTCCAGGGGGTGTACAATGAGCAGTTCTTC. Translation gives CASSMTLQGVYNEQFF.

There are many counts of this clonotype. The chain joins TRBV6-6 to TRBJ2-5; D is ambiguous. Germline V gene data show CDR1 as MNHNY and CDR2 as SVGAGI (reference sequence). This CDR3 has 13 amino acids. V lost 3 bases and J lost 5, with 10 bases in between. The CDR3 coding sequence is TGTGCCAGCAGTTATCGGAAGGTGGAGACCCAGTACTTC. Translation gives CASSYRKVETQYF.

The chain recombines TRBV20-1 with TRBJ2-1; 7 bases agree with TRBD1. The length of the CDR3 is 19 residues. The germline CDR1 and CDR2 sequences are DFQATT and SNEGSKA (reference sequence). For the CDR3, the DNA is TGCAGCGGCCTCGGGGCCCTTCGACAGGGCCCCCTCTCCTACAATGAGCAGTTCTTC. Translating gives CSGLGALRQGPLSYNEQFF.

This clonotype was detected ten times or more. CDR3 in amino acids: CASSQGPGLAGLSSYEQYF. The CDR3 region has the DNA TGCGCCAGCAGCCAAGGACCGGGACTAGCGGGATTAAGCTCCTACGAGCAGTACTTC. This chain joins TRBV4-1 and TRBJ2-7; TRBD2 matches 13 bases. This CDR3 is 19 amino acids long. Germline V gene data show CDR1 as MGHRA and CDR2 as YSYEKL. The V and J ends lost 1 base and 0 bases, in that order; junction bases with no gene match: 9.

The genes are TRBV3-1 and TRBJ2-6; TRBD2 aligns across 10 bases. This CDR3 has 18 amino acids. Per germline, CDR1 LGHDT and CDR2 YNNKEL (reference sequence). V trimming: 4 bases; J trimming: 8 bases; junction bases outside the gene matches: 14. The CDR3 loop reads CASSPLTSGSPVTNVLTF. In DNA, the CDR3 is TGTGCCAGCAGCCCCCTGACTAGCGGGTCTCCTGTGACCAACGTCCTGACTTTC.

The table lists this clonotype with many counts. The CDR3 DNA sequence: TGTGCCATCAGTGAAACCGGGACAGGGGGCAAGTATGGCTACACCTTC. Its protein is CAISETGTGGKYGYTF. The V call is TRBV10-3, the J call TRBJ1-2, with 12 bases identical to TRBD1. This CDR3 is built from 16 residues. Germline values: CDR1 ENHRY, CDR2 SYGVKD. V lost 3 bases and J lost 5; bases outside the gene matches: 7.

This clonotype was picked up a small number of times. J is TRBJ2-3 and V is TRBV11-1, with unresolved D. Germline V gives CDR1 SGHAT, CDR2 FQDESV (reference sequence). V was shortened by 1 base and J by 2 bases, with 7 bases between the two germline ends. The CDR3 extends over 14 amino acids. In nucleotides, the CDR3 is TGTGCCAGCAGCTTAGTTCGGAACACAGATACGCAGTATTTT. It codes for CASSLVRNTDTQYF.

Ten or more counts support this clonotype. The V call is TRBV6-2 or TRBV6-3, the J call TRBJ1-2; 11 bases are shared with TRBD1. The CDR3 has 15 amino acids. The germline CDR1 and CDR2 sequences are MNHEY and SVGEGT. The V gene end was trimmed by 6 bases and the J gene end by 2 bases; junction bases not matched to a gene: 5. CDR3 DNA sequence: TGTGCCAGCAGCGCAGGGACAGGGGGAAACTATGGCTACACCTTC. Protein: CASSAGTGGNYGYTF.

This clonotype was seen a few times. The V call is TRBV5-6, the J call TRBJ2-5; 11 nucleotides align to TRBD2. The junction had 5 bases not matched to a gene; V was cut back by 2 bases and J by 5 bases. This CDR3 region has 15 residues. Germline-derived CDR1 and CDR2 are SGHDT and YYEEEE. CDR3 sequence reads: CASSLLTSGTETQYF. The CDR3 DNA sequence: TGTGCCAGCAGCTTACTGACTAGCGGGACCGAGACCCAGTACTTC. The variable domain in full, with the rest retrieved from reference TRBV5-6 and TRBJ2-5, is DAGVTQSPTHLIKTRGQQVTLRCSPKSGHDTVSWYQQALGQGPQFIFQYYEEEERQRGNFPDRFSGHQFPNYSSELNVNALLLGDSALYLCASSLLTSGTETQYFGPGTRLLVL.

CDR3 sequence reads: CASSPTGERNIQYF. Written as DNA, the CDR3 is TGCGCCAGCAGCCCCACAGGGGAGAGAAACATTCAGTACTTC. The chain is built from TRBV5-1 and TRBJ2-4; 7 bases align to TRBD1. CDR1 is SGHRS and CDR2 is YFSETQ in the germline V gene. Trimming removed 4 bases from V and 6 bases from J; junction bases left unmatched: 7. The CDR3 spans 14 residues.

This clonotype was detected a few times. The V gene is TRBV12-3 or TRBV12-4, the J gene TRBJ1-5; D is perhaps TRBD1 (5 bases). This CDR3 contains 15 residues. V lost 0 bases and J lost 5, with 11 bases in between. CDR3 DNA: TGTGCCAGCAGTTTAGCCGGGACTGGAGATCAGCCCCAGCATTTT. Residues: CASSLAGTGDQPQHF.

This chain joins TRBV5-1 and TRBJ2-3; D possibly corresponds to TRBD2 (6 bases). Germline CDR1 reads SGHRS; CDR2 reads YFSETQ. This CDR3 comprises 15 residues. Trimming shortened V by 0 bases and J by 2 bases, and 10 bases separated the two germline ends. In nucleotides, the CDR3 is TGCGCCAGCAGCTTGGTTAGCGGACCCACAGATACGCAGTATTTT. This encodes CASSLVSGPTDTQYF. Together with reference TRBV5-1 and TRBJ2-3, the CDR3 gives the full variable domain: KAGVTQTPRYLIKTRGQQVTLSCSPISGHRSVSWYQQTPGQGLQFLFEYFSETQRNKGNFPGRFSGRQFSNSRSEMNVSTLELGDSALYLCASSLVSGPTDTQYFGPGTRLTVL.

This clonotype has at least ten counts. V and J are TRBV7-9 and TRBJ1-1, with D maybe TRBD1 (6 bases). The CDR3 loop spans 13 amino acids. V lost 5 bases and J lost 6, with 13 bases in between. Germline loops: CDR1 SEHNR, CDR2 FQNEAQ (reference sequence). The CDR3 nucleotides read TGTGCCAGCAGCCGAGAAGGGGGTTCTGAAGCTTTCTTT. Translated, it gives CASSREGGSEAFF.